The sequence of this T cell receptor beta chain was determined in a study of shared clonotypes between healthy human individuals. Looking at the study overall: Each donor had three CD4 naive, three CD4 memory, two CD8 naive and one CD8 memory plate. Points from the study as a whole: Relative to their counterparts shared across all four donors, non-shared clonotypes exhibited diminished generation probabilities.

A word on this clone: What it binds is not known.

Per the germline V gene, CDR1 is MDHEN and CDR2 is SYDVKM. Trimming took 8 bases from V and 1 from J, leaving 11 bases between them. CDR3 length: 13 residues. Nashville, Tennessee was home to all donors, each a Caucasian adult. Across several immunoSEQ plates, the genomic DNA of each subset was split evenly. Data came from immunoSEQ multiplex PCR; TCRdb stores just in-frame clones and leaves some out. This table has 2 million to 3 million clones, roughly 93% appearing once. The V gene is TRBV28, the J gene TRBJ1-2; no clear D gene. The sequence was obtained from a man between 18 and 35 years old in good health. Some clones in this sample may be carry-over from other donors' samples. Source material: naive CD4+ T cells from PBMCs. Subset denoted: CD45RA+ positively selected. Here the CDR3 reads CASSRWDNYGYTF. CDR3 sequence (DNA): TGTGCCAGCTCTCGATGGGATAACTATGGCTACACCTTC.